Presented here are 7 T cell receptor beta chains from one specimen sequenced in a study of identical twins. TCRdb recomputed calls from the 5' RACE reads with MiXCR, one row per CDR3 protein. Of 500,000 to 650,000 distinct CDR3 sequences in the sample, less than 9% were seen once. These data are also associated with another study on yellow fever vaccine responses in identical twins.

The specimen sequenced was PBMCs. The origin of the receptors is a woman in her late teens or twenties in good health.

This clonotype turned up a few times. The chain employs TRBV2 and TRBJ2-3; TRBD2 agrees at 7 bases. This CDR3 has 11 amino acids. Losses at the gene ends were 8 bases for V and 8 bases for J; bases not matched to a gene: 4. Germline CDR1 reads SNHLY; CDR2 reads FYNNEI. The CDR3 is CASRLAATQYF. The CDR3 DNA follows: TGTGCCAGCCGACTAGCCGCTACGCAGTATTTT.

This clonotype appeared a few times. The V and J genes are TRBV6-1 and TRBJ2-7; 9 nucleotides match TRBD2. Germline CDR1 MNHNS, CDR2 SASEGT. This CDR3 has 19 amino acids. V was pared by 6 bases and J by 0 bases, with 18 bases of the junction left unmatched. The CDR3 nucleotides read TGTGCCAGCAGACAGATAGGCGGACTAGCGCGTCTGAGCTCCTACGAGCAGTACTTC. It translates to CASRQIGGLARLSSYEQYF.

This clonotype was counted many times. The V call is TRBV3-1, the J call TRBJ2-7; TRBD2 is a possible D gene (5 bases). The CDR3 spans 17 residues. The V end lost 4 bases, the J end lost 1 base, and 20 bases lay between the germline ends. Germline V lookup: CDR1 LGHDT, CDR2 YNNKEL (reference sequence). In nucleotides, the CDR3 is TGTGCCAGCAGCCCAAGAGGTCACGACTATTTTTCCTACGAGCAGTACTTC. Protein: CASSPRGHDYFSYEQYF.

This chain uses TRBV4-2 with TRBJ2-1; 9 nucleotides line up with TRBD2. CDR1 and CDR2 (germline): LGHNA, YNFKEQ. The CDR3 is 17 residues long. J lost 0 bases, V lost 4 bases, and 7 bases had no gene match. The DNA for the CDR3 is TGTGCCAGCAGCCTAATACGCGGGGGGGCCTCCTACAATGAGCAGTTCTTC. It specifies CASSLIRGGASYNEQFF.

This clonotype was seen many times. The CDR3, as DNA: TGCGCCAGCAGCAAAGGACAGGGATCGGCTCGCACTGAAGCTTTCTTT. Its protein product is CASSKGQGSARTEAFF. The V call is TRBV5-1, the J call TRBJ1-1; TRBD1 aligns across 8 bases. The CDR3 length is 16 residues. The V gene's germline CDR1 is SGHRS and CDR2 YFSETQ. V shed 4 bases and J 4 bases; nucleotides not matched to a gene: 12.

The V gene is TRBV20-1, the J gene TRBJ2-2, with TRBD2 matching 10 bases. Trimming removed 3 bases from V and 9 bases from J; junction bases left unmatched: 10. The CDR3 covers 15 residues. Germline V lookup: CDR1 DFQATT, CDR2 SNEGSKA (reference sequence). CDR3 DNA sequence: TGCAGTGCTAGCCCGGCTAGCGGGGGTGCTAGGGAGCTGTTTTTT. Its translation: CSASPASGGARELFF.

This clonotype came up many times. The chain joins TRBV4-2 to TRBJ2-7; possibly TRBD2 for D (5 bases). CDR3 length equals 14 residues. Trimming removed 0 bases from V and 7 bases from J, with 13 bases in between. Germline V CDR1 and CDR2: LGHNA, YNFKEQ. The CDR3 DNA reads as TGTGCCAGCAGCCAAGAAATACACAGCGGAGAGCAGTACGTC. This translates into CASSQEIHSGEQYV.